This record covers a single T cell receptor (beta chain). Its antigen specificity is not known. Base qualities were left out, and no much larger clone turns up one base away. CDR1 and CDR2 (DFQATT, SNEGSKA) derive from the germline V gene (reference sequence). The CDR3 runs 14 amino acids, cysteine and phenylalanine included. CDR3 DNA only is kept here, 42 bases in frame from base 1. High-throughput TCR beta sequencing profiled peripheral blood CD8+ and CD4+ T cells from healthy donors, Susac syndrome patients and multiple sclerosis patients. The Susac syndrome patients fulfilled recently defined diagnostic criteria for either definite or probable disease. Bulk CD8+ and CD4+ T cells were purified by magnetic negative isolation, while CD8+ TEMRA cells were enriched using FACS. Blood was drawn into EDTA tubes, processed within 24 hours, and PBMCs were isolated by density gradient centrifugation. PBMCs intended for TCR sequencing were frozen in liquid nitrogen and were later thawed in a 37 degrees C water bath. The sorted or isolated CD4+, CD8+ and CD8+ TEMRA cells reached a purity of at least 90%.

This sample is part of a study of CD8 T cells in Susac syndrome (dated by TCRdb to about 2019). A note on the overall study: Among the sequenced Susac syndrome patients, six had clinically active disease and eight were in clinical remission. At blood withdrawal, Susac syndrome patients were therapy-naive, treated with corticosteroids (with IVIg additionally given to some), or treated with IVIg alone. The study used repertoire sequencing to test whether antigen drove CD8+ T cell activation and differentiation in Susac syndrome. Broad study findings and their caveats: The number of individuals in the TCR sequencing and HLA analysis was recognized as being relatively small. In patients with Susac syndrome, the CD4+ T cell repertoire showed no detectable clonal expansion.

RNA was extracted using the RNeasy kit, and about 0.5 to 1 ug of the RNA was reverse transcribed with random hexamers. TCR beta CDR3 regions were amplified with the immunoSEQ multiplex PCR assay covering 54 Vbeta and 13 Jbeta segments. To correct PCR amplification bias, a synthetic template baseline was used for both primer optimization and computational correction. On the authors' methods: Reads were annotated to V, D and J genes per IMGT and analyzed with immunoSEQ Analyzer, keeping only productive sequences. Clonality was computed as one minus Shannon entropy normalized by log2 of the number of productive unique sequences. For each patient and control, public and private clones were evaluated within the 100 most prevalent clones. A clone was defined as Susac-specific if it was absent from the healthy and MS cohorts, from about a thousand published viral clones and from other ImmuneACCESS disease sequences. In-frame beta chains were kept once TCRdb had trimmed the public reads at Q25 with fastp and called clones with MiXCR. Each record represents a unique CDR3 protein, reported with the most common genes and DNA among its rows. The V and J calls come from TCRdb's annotation, not from the publication. The sample table records around 170,000 distinct CDR3 sequences; about 96% of these occur just once. The biggest ten clones account for around 0.13% of the sample.

The TCR sequence derives from a human donor with Susac syndrome. Sequencing input: CD4+ T cells from PBMCs. The chain uses TRBV20-1 and TRBJ1-2, with 7 bases matching TRBD1. The bases are TGCACCCTGGACAGGACTGGCTCTAACTATGGCTACACCTTC. This encodes CTLDRTGSNYGYTF.